A single sample is the source of the 10 T cell receptor beta chains below, sequenced in a study of Graves' ophthalmopathy and Graves' hyperthyroidism (dated by TCRdb to the late 2010s). TCRdb lists the instrument as Illumina HiSeq 2000. For repertoire sequencing, the TCR beta CDR3 regions were amplified from RNA transcripts. The first round was an RT-PCR using HTBI primers with the Qiagen OneStep RT-PCR kit, and this first round was followed by a second-round multiplex PCR, then size selection and purification. Using fastp trimming at Q25 and MiXCR clonotype assembly, TCRdb reanalyzed the public sequencing data and kept in-frame beta chains. CDR3 protein duplicates are merged, each entry listing the most common genes and DNA. The sample profile shows hundreds of thousands of distinct CDR3 sequences; around 50% of them were found once. Of the sample, 40% to 55% falls within the top ten clones. The sequenced sample consisted of peripheral blood. The receptor set was obtained from an adult man with Graves' ophthalmopathy.

This clonotype has at least ten counts. The rearrangement links TRBV7-2 to TRBJ1-3; tentatively, D is TRBD1 (6 bases). In germline, CDR1 is SGHTA, CDR2 FQGNSA. The CDR3 is 15 residues long. Trimming pared 5 bases from V and 4 bases from J, leaving 15 bases between. CDR3 loop: CASSATGFGGNTIYF. The CDR3 DNA is TGTGCCAGCAGCGCTACAGGGTTTGGGGGAAACACCATATATTTT.

The rearrangement uses TRBV12-3 or TRBV12-4 and TRBJ1-4; weak D call: TRBD1 (5 bases). The CDR3 is 12 residues long. V lost 6 bases to trimming and J lost 8 bases, with 10 bases between them. For the CDR3, the DNA is TGTGCCAGCAGAAGCAGACAGGAAAAACTGTTTTTT. Residues: CASRSRQEKLFF.

This clonotype has more than one count but fewer than ten. V usage is TRBV20-1 and J usage is TRBJ2-5, with D tentatively TRBD2 (6 bases). Germline V gives CDR1 DFQATT, CDR2 SNEGSKA (reference sequence). V was clipped by 3 bases and J by 6 bases, with 17 bases between them. CDR3 length: 14 amino acids. Here the CDR3 DNA reads TGCAGTGCTAGGTCCGGGACTGACGGGCAGACCCAGTACTTC. It specifies CSARSGTDGQTQYF.

This clonotype was counted only a few times. The rearrangement uses TRBV7-8 and TRBJ1-3; D uncertain. This CDR3 contains 17 residues. The V gene's germline CDR1 is SGHVS and CDR2 FQNEAQ. The V and J ends lost 5 bases and 0 bases respectively, with 17 bases between them. CDR3 sequence: CASSPRERTLSGNTIYF. As DNA, the CDR3 is TGTGCCAGCAGCCCTCGGGAGCGAACCCTCTCTGGAAACACCATATATTTT.

In this sample, this clonotype turned up a few times. The chain recombines TRBV7-9 with TRBJ2-7, with 8 bases that match TRBD1. V shed 5 bases, J shed 3 bases, and the junction held 12 bases outside the gene matches. The CDR3 runs 16 residues. Germline assignment: CDR1 SEHNR and CDR2 FQNEAQ (reference sequence). The CDR3 here is CASSPGQGTGGYEQYF. The CDR3 coding sequence is TGTGCCAGCAGCCCCGGGCAGGGAACAGGGGGCTACGAGCAGTACTTC.

The chain recombines TRBV9 with TRBJ2-5; D gene unclear. Per germline, CDR1 SGDLS and CDR2 YYNGEE. Trimming removed 0 bases from V and 9 bases from J, with 15 bases in between. This CDR3 is built from 14 residues. The CDR3 DNA reads TGTGCCAGCAGCGTAGACGGCATGGATCAGCCCCAGTACTTC. This gives the protein CASSVDGMDQPQYF.

This clonotype turned up a few times. The chain uses TRBV20-1 and TRBJ2-7, with D perhaps TRBD2 (6 bases). The germline CDR1 and CDR2 sequences are DFQATT and SNEGSKA (reference sequence). This CDR3 is built from 15 residues. Trimming cost V 0 bases and J 5 bases, with 17 bases left between them. CDR3 sequence reads: CSARDIPLGGHEQYF. CDR3 nucleotide sequence: TGCAGTGCTAGAGATATTCCGCTCGGGGGACACGAGCAGTACTTC.

This chain connects TRBV10-3 to TRBJ2-5; D is unresolved. Trimming removed 5 bases at V and 5 bases at J, with 21 bases between. The CDR3 contains 16 residues. Germline CDR1 reads ENHRY; CDR2 reads SYGVKD. The CDR3 protein is CAISLGKSHKRETQYF. The CDR3, as DNA: TGTGCCATCAGTCTGGGGAAGTCCCATAAGAGGGAGACCCAGTACTTC.

The chain has TRBV2 and TRBJ1-5; tentative D call: TRBD1 (5 bases). V was shortened by 6 bases and J by 5 bases, with 17 bases between the two germline ends. CDR3 length equals 15 residues. In germline, CDR1 is SNHLY, CDR2 FYNNEI. This CDR3 is CASSFGTETYQPQHF. Here the CDR3 DNA reads TGTGCCAGCAGCTTCGGGACGGAAACGTATCAGCCCCAGCATTTT.

The J gene is TRBJ1-2, the V gene TRBV5-1; no clear D gene. Between the trimmed V and J ends, which lost 0 bases and 6 bases, there was a span of 9 bases. Per germline, CDR1 SGHRS and CDR2 YFSETQ. This CDR3 region has 13 residues. The CDR3 loop is CASSLVAGDGYTF. The CDR3 DNA follows: TGCGCCAGCAGCTTGGTGGCAGGCGATGGCTACACCTTC.